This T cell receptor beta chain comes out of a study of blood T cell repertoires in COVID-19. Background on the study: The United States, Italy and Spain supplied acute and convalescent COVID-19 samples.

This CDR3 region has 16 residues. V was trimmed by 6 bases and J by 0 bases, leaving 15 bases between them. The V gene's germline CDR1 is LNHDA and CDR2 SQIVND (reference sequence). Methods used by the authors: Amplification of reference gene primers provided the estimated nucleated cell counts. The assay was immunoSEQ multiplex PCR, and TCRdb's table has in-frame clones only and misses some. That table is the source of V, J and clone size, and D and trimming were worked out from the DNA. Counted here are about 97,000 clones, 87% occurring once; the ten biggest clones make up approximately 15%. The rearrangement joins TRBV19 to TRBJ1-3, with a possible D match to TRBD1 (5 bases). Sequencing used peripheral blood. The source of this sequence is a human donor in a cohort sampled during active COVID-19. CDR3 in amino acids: CASSPAGVNSGNTIYF. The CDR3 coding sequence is TGTGCCAGTAGCCCTGCGGGGGTCAACTCTGGAAACACCATATATTTT.